The following is a TCR beta chain sequence with its context. The source of the sample is a study of blood T cell repertoires in COVID-19. Here immunoSEQ multiplex PCR was the method, and the copy in TCRdb shows in-frame clones only, minus some. The sample has some 200,000 clones, roughly 83% seen once. The CDR3 is made up of 15 amino acids. Germline lookup yields CDR1 MNHEY and CDR2 SVGAGI. J lost 10 bases, V lost 0 bases, and 9 bases had no gene match. The gene calls are TRBV6-5 and TRBJ1-1; 9 bases fit TRBD1. Sequencing used PBMCs or T cells enriched from blood (not recorded which). The clonotype originates from a middle-aged woman with acute COVID-19. CDR3 sequence reads: CASSYSQGAPGRAFF. The CDR3 nucleotides read TGTGCCAGCAGTTACTCACAGGGGGCCCCAGGAAGAGCTTTCTTT.